These 23 T cell receptor beta chains share one sample of origin, sequenced in a study of blood T cells in healthy people across ages. Combining a sample-barcoded 5' primer with a J-beta primer mix, a second PCR ran for roughly 7 to 11 cycles. TCRdb re-called the 5' RACE reads with MiXCR, one entry per CDR3 protein. The sample has about a million distinct CDR3 sequences, about two fifths seen once. Input material: blood. These receptors were collected from a man between 18 and 29 years old in good health.

J is TRBJ1-4 and V is TRBV7-9, with 9 nucleotides matching TRBD1. Looked up from germline, CDR1 is SEHNR and CDR2 is FQNEAQ (reference sequence). CDR3 length: 17 residues. The junction had 3 bases not matched to a gene; V was cut back by 1 base and J by 0 bases. CDR3 in amino acids: CASSLDRGHATNEKLFF. The CDR3 region has the DNA TGTGCCAGCAGCTTAGACAGGGGGCATGCAACTAATGAAAAACTGTTTTTT.

V is TRBV28 and J is TRBJ2-7; D call uncertain. CDR1 MDHEN and CDR2 SYDVKM come from the germline V gene. The CDR3 is made up of 13 amino acids. V was shortened by 2 bases and J by 3 bases, with 8 bases between the two germline ends. The DNA of the CDR3 is TGTGCCAGCAGTTTAGAAGACCGCTACGAGCAGTACTTC. It translates to CASSLEDRYEQYF. Supplemented by reference TRBV28 and TRBJ2-7, the full variable domain reads DVKVTQSSRYLVKRTGEKVFLECVQDMDHENMFWYRQDPGLGLRLIYFSYDVKMKEKGDIPEGYSVSREKKERFSLILESASTNQTSMYLCASSLEDRYEQYFGPGTRLTVT.

The chain recombines TRBV6-2 or TRBV6-3 with TRBJ1-2, with a possible D match to TRBD1 (5 bases). The CDR3 runs to 15 residues. Germline V CDR1 and CDR2: MNHEY, SVGEGT. Trimming removed 4 bases from V and 4 bases from J, with 16 bases in between. Here the CDR3 reads CASSLPGASSYGYTF. DNA for the CDR3: TGTGCCAGCAGTTTGCCCGGGGCTTCGTCCTATGGCTACACCTTC.

CDR3 amino acids: CASSATWTGNTEAFF. In DNA form, the CDR3 reads TGTGCCAGCAGCGCCACCTGGACAGGGAACACTGAAGCTTTCTTT. The genes are TRBV7-9 and TRBJ1-1; 7 positions match TRBD1. The CDR3 length is 15 residues. With 5 bases clipped from V and 1 base from J, the junction kept 7 bases outside the gene matches. CDR1 is SEHNR, CDR2 FQNEAQ, per germline (reference sequence).

The chain couples TRBV3-1 to TRBJ2-3; a possible D gene is TRBD1 (7 bases). Germline CDR1 is LGHDT and CDR2 is YNNKEL (reference sequence). The V and J ends lost 8 bases and 0 bases respectively, with 15 bases between them. The CDR3 length is 15 residues. Here the CDR3 reads CASGPAGQSTDTQYF. CDR3 DNA sequence: TGTGCCAGCGGCCCGGCGGGACAGAGCACAGATACGCAGTATTTT.

The genes are TRBV6-5 and TRBJ2-5; D is ambiguous. This CDR3 has 14 residues. In germline, CDR1 is MNHEY, CDR2 SVGAGI. V lost 7 bases and J lost 2, with 14 bases in between. The CDR3 region is CASTNVRPQETQYF. The CDR3 DNA reads TGTGCCAGCACCAACGTACGGCCGCAAGAGACCCAGTACTTC.

CDR3: CASSSRTSGGLSYNEQFF. CDR3 DNA sequence: TGCGCCAGCAGCTCCCGGACTAGCGGGGGGTTATCCTACAATGAGCAGTTCTTC. The chain recombines TRBV5-1 with TRBJ2-1; 14 nucleotides align to TRBD2. The junction had 6 bases not matched to a gene; V was cut back by 3 bases and J by 1 base. Germline CDR1 and CDR2: SGHRS and YFSETQ. The CDR3 is 18 amino acids.

In its sample, this clonotype was seen a few times. The genes are TRBV6-2 or TRBV6-3 and TRBJ2-4; TRBD1 agrees at 9 bases. The CDR3 totals 15 residues. Germline V gene data show CDR1 as MNHEY and CDR2 as SVGEGT. V gave up 4 bases and J gave up 13 bases; unmatched junction bases: 14. The CDR3, as DNA: TGTGCCAGCAGTTTCCGGGACAGGGTGTCGGGTGAGCAGTACTTC. It translates to CASSFRDRVSGEQYF.

The J gene is TRBJ2-3, the V gene TRBV7-9; D might be TRBD2 (6 bases). Germline values: CDR1 SEHNR, CDR2 FQNEAQ (reference sequence). CDR3 length equals 17 residues. Deletions cut 5 bases from V and 2 bases from J, with 20 bases between. CDR3 bases: TGTGCCAGCAGCCTAAGCCTCCCGGGACTGTACACAGATACGCAGTATTTT. Amino acids: CASSLSLPGLYTDTQYF.

This sequence joins TRBV6-6 and TRBJ1-5; 10 positions match TRBD1. CDR1 and CDR2 (germline): MNHNY, SVGAGI (reference sequence). CDR3 length: 15 residues. Trimming cost V 6 bases and J 4 bases; bases outside gene matches: 6. The CDR3 nucleotides are TGTGCCAGCAGCCTGACAGGGGGCCATAATCAGCCCCAGCATTTT. This gives the protein CASSLTGGHNQPQHF.

A note on this clonotype: A much bigger clone sits one base away, suggesting this may be a read error. The rearrangement joins TRBV7-2 to TRBJ2-3, with D possibly matching TRBD2 (6 bases). The germline V gene encodes CDR1 SGHTA and CDR2 FQGNSA. This CDR3 region has 15 residues. V was pared by 3 bases and J by 2 bases, with 12 bases between. The CDR3 DNA sequence: TGTGCCAGCAGCTTGGGCAGGGAGGCCACAGATACGCAGTATTTT. It translates to CASSLGREATDTQYF.

This clonotype turned up a few times. The chain links TRBV2 to TRBJ1-5, with unresolved D. Germline V gene data show CDR1 as SNHLY and CDR2 as FYNNEI. V shed 3 bases and J shed 2 bases, with 8 bases lying between them. The CDR3 runs 14 residues. CDR3 residues: CASSEFLGNQPQHF. DNA of the CDR3: TGTGCCAGCAGTGAGTTCTTAGGCAATCAGCCCCAGCATTTT.

CDR3 amino acids: CAISEGGGQLNTEAFF. The CDR3 bases are TGTGCCATCAGTGAGGGGGGCGGGCAGTTGAACACTGAAGCTTTCTTT. The genes are TRBV10-3 and TRBJ1-1; a weak D match, TRBD1 (6 bases). Trimming cost V 2 bases and J 0 bases, with 13 bases left between them. The CDR3 runs to 16 residues. Germline lookup yields CDR1 ENHRY and CDR2 SYGVKD.

CDR3 coding DNA: TGTGCCAGCAGCCTCGAGTCGTACACTGAAGCTTTCTTT. The encoded protein is CASSLESYTEAFF. The J gene is TRBJ1-1, the V gene TRBV11-2; D remains ambiguous. This CDR3 spans 13 amino acids. Trimming stripped 5 bases from V and 3 bases from J, with 10 bases between. Germline V gives CDR1 SGHAT, CDR2 FQNNGV.

As to this clonotype: One end of the junction fails to match germline, which may point to a read error. This chain connects TRBV29-1 to TRBJ2-4; D possibly corresponds to TRBD2 (6 bases). This CDR3 has 13 residues. The germline CDR1 and CDR2 sequences are SQVTM and ANQGSEA. CDR3 region: CSAGQGGKNVQYF. The CDR3 DNA is TGCAGCGCGGGCCAGGGAGGCAAAAACGTTCAGTACTTC.

In this sample, this clonotype turned up a few times. The V gene is TRBV4-2, the J gene TRBJ2-3; 11 positions match TRBD2. The germline V gene encodes CDR1 LGHNA and CDR2 YNFKEQ. The CDR3 has 14 amino acids. V lost 4 bases, J lost 7 bases, and 4 bases stayed unmatched. CDR3 loop: CASSPGLADYTQYF. The CDR3 nucleotides read TGTGCCAGCAGCCCGGGACTAGCGGACTATACGCAGTATTTT.

This sequence joins TRBV7-9 and TRBJ2-7; weak D call: TRBD1 (6 bases). Germline CDR1 reads SEHNR; CDR2 reads FQNEAQ (reference sequence). The CDR3 is made up of 14 amino acids. Trimming took off 4 bases at V and 3 bases at J, with 13 bases between the two ends. CDR3 in DNA: TGTGCCAGCAGCTCAAACCGGGACAACTACGAGCAGTACTTC. Translation: CASSSNRDNYEQYF.

This clonotype has just a few counts. The chain employs TRBV9 and TRBJ2-1; D is perhaps TRBD2 (5 bases). CDR1 is SGDLS and CDR2 is YYNGEE in the germline V gene. This CDR3 region has 13 residues. The V and J ends lost 4 bases and 8 bases respectively, with 13 bases between them. CDR3 bases: TGTGCCAGCAGCAGACGTGAGGGATATGAGCAGTTCTTC. Amino acids: CASSRREGYEQFF.

This clonotype was observed a few times. The J gene is TRBJ1-5, the V gene TRBV20-1; no firm D call. The germline V gene has CDR1 DFQATT and CDR2 SNEGSKA (reference sequence). The CDR3 is 15 residues long. Between the trimmed V and J ends, which lost 5 bases and 3 bases, there was a span of 17 bases. The CDR3 DNA sequence: TGCAGTGCTCCGGAGGGAGCGGGGAACAATCAGCCCCAGCATTTT. Its protein is CSAPEGAGNNQPQHF.

The V gene is TRBV3-1, the J gene TRBJ1-1; D gene ambiguous. The germline CDR1 and CDR2 sequences are LGHDT and YNNKEL (reference sequence). The V end lost 1 base, the J end lost 11 bases, and 14 bases lay between the germline ends. The CDR3 consists of 13 residues. CDR3 in amino acids: CASSQGPNTGAFF. CDR3 DNA: TGTGCCAGCAGCCAAGGACCCAATACGGGGGCTTTCTTT.

This chain links TRBV9 with TRBJ2-7; TRBD2 is a possible D gene (5 bases). Germline V gene lookup returns CDR1 SGDLS and CDR2 YYNGEE. The length of the CDR3 is 14 residues. V shed 2 bases and J shed 7 bases, with 16 bases lying between them. Written as DNA, the CDR3 is TGTGCCAGCAGCGTTCAAACTAGGAAAGATGAGCAGTACTTC. Translation gives CASSVQTRKDEQYF.

The chain has TRBV5-5 and TRBJ2-1, with 8 bases aligning to TRBD2. From germline, CDR1 is SGHKS and CDR2 YYEKEE (reference sequence). The CDR3 runs to 16 residues. V trimming: 2 bases; J trimming: 0 bases; junction bases outside the gene matches: 4. CDR3 loop: CASSFIAGSSYNEQFF. CDR3 nucleotides: TGTGCCAGCAGCTTTATAGCGGGGAGCTCCTACAATGAGCAGTTCTTC. Together with reference TRBV5-5 and TRBJ2-1, the CDR3 gives the full variable domain: DAGVTQSPTHLIKTRGQQVTLRCSPISGHKSVSWYQQVLGQGPQFIFQYYEKEERGRGNFPDRFSARQFPNYSSELNVNALLLGDSALYLCASSFIAGSSYNEQFFGPGTRLTVL.

This clonotype has just a few counts. V usage is TRBV9 and J usage is TRBJ1-5; TRBD1 aligns across 9 bases. The CDR3 has 14 residues. CDR1 SGDLS and CDR2 YYNGEE come from the germline V gene. Germline trimming cut 1 base from V and 5 bases from J; bases unmatched to any gene: 1. The CDR3 DNA reads TGTGCCAGCAGCGTAACAGGGGGCGATCAGCCCCAGCATTTT. Its protein product is CASSVTGGDQPQHF.